This T cell receptor beta chain was recorded in a study of blood T cell repertoires in COVID-19. Study at large: Nucleic acid was either cDNA or gDNA, and it came from T cells, B-cell-depleted T cells, or PBMCs.

The V and J ends lost 4 bases and 6 bases respectively, with 13 bases between them. Germline values: CDR1 MGHRA, CDR2 YSYEKL. The CDR3 runs to 14 residues. Enrolled through a virtual design, the participants were between roughly 18 and 95 years of age and came from approximately 25 US areas. Which cohort a participant joined came from the clinical history participants gave. The table came from immunoSEQ multiplex PCR; TCRdb's copy has only in-frame clones and leaves some out. The sample holds around 150,000 clones, around four fifths seen once. The receptor comes from a woman aged 40 to 49 who had recovered from COVID-19. The sequencing sample was made of PBMCs or T cells enriched from blood (not recorded which). The chain combines TRBV4-1 with TRBJ2-4, with D possibly TRBD1 on 6 matching bases. CDR3 sequence: CASSPREGGNIQYF. The DNA of the CDR3 is TGCGCCAGCAGCCCCCGGGAAGGGGGAAACATTCAGTACTTC.